The 13 T cell receptor beta chains in this list originate from one sample, sequenced in a study of high-grade serous ovarian cancer treatment subgroups. The tumor samples were collected prior to definitive surgery or chemotherapy. Only in-frame clones appear in the TCRdb table, and some are missing; sequencing was by immunoSEQ multiplex PCR. This table has 4,500 or so clones, over 60% appearing once. Source material: tumor tissue. These receptors were taken from a human donor with high-grade serous ovarian cancer.

J is TRBJ2-5 and V is TRBV19; 11 bases match TRBD1. The CDR3 covers 13 residues. The ends lost 7 bases at V and 3 bases at J; junction bases unmatched: 1. Germline CDR1 is LNHDA and CDR2 is SQIVND (reference sequence). CDR3 loop: CASMGQGEETQYF. The CDR3, as DNA: TGTGCCAGTATGGGACAGGGGGAAGAGACCCAGTACTTC.

V gene TRBV10-1 combines with J gene TRBJ1-4; TRBD1 agrees at 7 bases. Germline CDR1 WNHNN, CDR2 SYGVQD (reference sequence). The trim removed 8 bases at V and 13 bases at J, leaving 7 bases unmatched. The CDR3 sequence is 11 residues long. The CDR3 DNA follows: TGCGCCAGCGATGACAGGGTTGGACTGTTTTTT. Encoded protein: CASDDRVGLFF.

The chain links TRBV6-1 to TRBJ2-5, with 7 nucleotides matching TRBD2. The length of the CDR3 is 13 residues. Trimming cost V 7 bases and J 3 bases; bases outside gene matches: 5. Germline-derived CDR1 and CDR2 are MNHNS and SASEGT. The CDR3 region has the DNA TGTGCCAGCAATGCTAGCGGTAAAGAGACCCAGTACTTC. Translation gives CASNASGKETQYF.

The V gene is TRBV5-6, the J gene TRBJ2-5; 10 nucleotides agree with TRBD2. Germline V gene lookup returns CDR1 SGHDT and CDR2 YYEEEE. Germline trimming cut 3 bases from V and 5 bases from J; bases unmatched to any gene: 4. This CDR3 has 14 residues. The CDR3 protein is CASSWGTSVETQYF. The CDR3 coding sequence is TGTGCCAGCAGCTGGGGGACTAGCGTGGAGACCCAGTACTTC.

This chain uses TRBV4-1 with TRBJ2-1; no clear D. V was trimmed by 0 bases and J by 5 bases, leaving 11 bases between them. CDR3 size: 15 residues. From germline, CDR1 is MGHRA and CDR2 YSYEKL. CDR3 in DNA: TGCGCCAGCAGCCAAGATATAGACGGAGACAATGAGCAGTTCTTC. Amino acid sequence: CASSQDIDGDNEQFF.

V is TRBV18 and J is TRBJ2-7, with D maybe TRBD1 (6 bases). Trimming cost V 2 bases and J 2 bases, with 13 bases left between them. Germline CDR1 reads KGHSH; CDR2 reads LQKENI. The CDR3 has 15 amino acids. The CDR3 reads CASSPGMDSPYEQYF. DNA for the CDR3: TGTGCCAGCTCACCAGGAATGGACAGCCCCTACGAGCAGTACTTC.

The chain carries TRBV2 and TRBJ2-1; 8 nucleotides match TRBD1. This CDR3 spans 14 amino acids. Per the germline V gene, CDR1 is SNHLY and CDR2 is FYNNEI. Unmatched junction bases numbered 3, after V lost 5 bases and J lost 3 bases. In DNA, the CDR3 is TGTGCCAGCAGTTCCGGGACAGGCTACAATGAGCAGTTCTTC. It is translated as CASSSGTGYNEQFF.

The chain is built from TRBV5-1 and TRBJ1-1; D not certain. This CDR3 comprises 14 residues. Germline V gives CDR1 SGHRS, CDR2 YFSETQ. Trimming pared 8 bases from V and 0 bases from J, leaving 14 bases between. In DNA, the CDR3 is TGCGCCAGTTCCATCCGGGAAATGAACACTGAAGCTTTCTTT. Protein sequence: CASSIREMNTEAFF.

The rearrangement joins TRBV29-1 to TRBJ1-4, with D unresolved. This CDR3 has 12 amino acids. V lost 4 bases and J lost 3, with 6 bases in between. In germline, CDR1 is SQVTM, CDR2 ANQGSEA. The CDR3 region is CSVAEPNEKLFF. The DNA of the CDR3 is TGCAGCGTTGCAGAGCCTAATGAAAAACTGTTTTTT.

This sequence joins TRBV19 and TRBJ2-1, with 8 bases lining up with TRBD2. J lost 4 bases, V lost 5 bases, and 10 bases had no gene match. Germline V gene sequence: CDR1 LNHDA, CDR2 SQIVND (reference sequence). CDR3 length equals 16 residues. The CDR3 loop reads CASSGTPSGSYNEQFF. The CDR3 region has the DNA TGTGCCAGTAGTGGGACCCCGAGCGGGAGTTACAATGAGCAGTTCTTC.

In DNA form, the CDR3 reads TGTGCCACCACATTCCGAGACAGGGGTAGCACAGATACGCAGTATTTT. Protein: CATTFRDRGSTDTQYF. The chain employs TRBV7-2 and TRBJ2-3; 8 bases are a match to TRBD1. V was clipped by 10 bases and J by 0 bases; unmatched bases: 12. The CDR3 runs 16 residues. Germline V gene lookup returns CDR1 SGHTA and CDR2 FQGNSA. Full variable domain (rest looked up from reference TRBV7-2 and TRBJ2-3): GAGVSQSPSNKVTEKGKDVELRCDPISGHTALYWYRQSLGQGLEFLIYFQGNSAPDKSGLPSDRFSAERTGGSVSTLTIQRTQQEDSAVYLCATTFRDRGSTDTQYFGPGTRLTVL.

The chain joins TRBV7-9 to TRBJ1-1, with a possible D match to TRBD1 (6 bases). The CDR3 loop spans 14 amino acids. CDR1 is SEHNR and CDR2 is FQNEAQ in the germline V gene (reference sequence). The V end was cut by 5 bases, the J end by 2 bases, with 12 bases between. CDR3 in amino acids: CASSLQGFNTEAFF. The CDR3 DNA follows: TGTGCCAGCAGCCTACAGGGTTTCAACACTGAAGCTTTCTTT.

The rearrangement uses TRBV29-1 and TRBJ1-2; D possibly corresponds to TRBD1 (5 bases). V was clipped by 3 bases and J by 2 bases, with 13 bases between them. CDR1 and CDR2 (germline): SQVTM, ANQGSEA. The CDR3 sequence is 14 residues long. The DNA for the CDR3 is TGCAGCGTTGAGGGGCCTGGGAGGAACTATGGCTACACCTTC. Translation gives CSVEGPGRNYGYTF.